This T cell receptor (beta chain) was recorded in a study of blood T cell repertoires in COVID-19. Study-level information: Spain, Italy and the United States supplied samples that represented acute and convalescent COVID-19. PBMCs, B-cell-depleted T cells, or T cells were the source of the cDNA or gDNA that made up the material.

From germline, CDR1 is MNHEY and CDR2 SVGEGT. The ends lost 5 bases at V and 4 bases at J; junction bases unmatched: 10. The CDR3 sequence is 16 residues long. Under the authors' procedure: Using reference gene primer amplification, nucleated cell counts were estimated. Only in-frame clones appear in the TCRdb table, and some are missing; sequencing was by immunoSEQ multiplex PCR. V and J calls and clone size are as listed in that table; D and trimming were resolved from the DNA. The sample consists of about 140,000 clones, about 86% of them appearing once. The specimen was peripheral blood. This TCR came from a woman in her fifties or sixties with acute or convalescent COVID-19. The V gene is TRBV6-2 or TRBV6-3, the J gene TRBJ1-5, with 8 bases lining up with TRBD1. The CDR3 here is CASSGSGGPPNQPQHF. In DNA form, the CDR3 reads TGTGCCAGCAGTGGCTCAGGGGGCCCCCCTAATCAGCCCCAGCATTTT.